The rows below give T cell receptor beta chains drawn from one sample of a study of blood T cell repertoires in COVID-19. Clones were sequenced by immunoSEQ multiplex PCR, and TCRdb holds only the in-frame ones, with some missing. The sample records about 190,000 clones, about 88% being singletons. The sequencing input was peripheral blood. Receptors originate from a woman aged 40 to 49 who had recovered from COVID-19. The CDR3 runs from the conserved cysteine through the conserved F or W.

V gene	J gene	CDR3 protein
TRBV7-9	TRBJ2-5	CASSLPLLQETQYF
TRBV11-2	TRBJ2-1	CASSSWTSGSLFF
TRBV7-9	TRBJ1-5	CASSGSGTGLLGNQPQHF
TRBV11-1	TRBJ1-2	CASSLAGTGVYGYTF
TRBV5-6	TRBJ2-1	CASSLDTLALQTNNEQFF
TRBV28	TRBJ2-2	CASSLLGQGFTGELFF
TRBV28	TRBJ2-1	CASTLGGALHNEQFF
TRBV28	TRBJ2-1	CASSSGGLGDNEQFF
TRBV21-1	TRBJ2-2	CASSLLFEWEGLGGELFF
TRBV11-2	TRBJ2-7	CASSLRREDEQYF
TRBV10-3	TRBJ2-2	CAISDYWGEIGTGELFF
TRBV3-1/TRBV3-2	TRBJ2-5	CASSPRLAGEETQYF
TRBV28	TRBJ2-3	CASSPSSGSLADTQYF
TRBV9	TRBJ1-2	CASSVLSTTNYGYTF
TRBV27	TRBJ1-2	CASSLSGHYGYTF
TRBV27	TRBJ2-7	CASSADRGAYEQYF
TRBV6-5	TRBJ1-6	CASSYYGTGNSPLHF
TRBV10-3	TRBJ2-1	CAISSGGSSYNEQFF